This T cell receptor (beta chain) was recorded in a study of T cells in women clearing cervical HPV infection. Study background: HLA type stays a possible confounder, typing being limited.

CDR3 size: 14 residues. V lost 5 bases and J 1 base, leaving 10 bases between the germline ends. Germline V gene sequence: CDR1 SGHTA, CDR2 FQGNSA. A note on this clone: The antigen remains unidentified. The read stops 3 residues short of the end of the CDR3; the missing end is completed from the germline J gene.

Average input was around 1,300 ng genomic DNA for immunoSEQ TCR beta CDR3 amplification. Sequencing used immunoSEQ multiplex PCR; TCRdb keeps in-frame clones, though not all of them. The table lists about 35,000 clones. Findings and limits, study-wide: CIN3+ cases had significantly higher TCR repertoire richness than controls, but evenness did not differ.

The sample comprised blood buffy coat. This receptor was identified in a woman aged 18 to 75 with a cervical HPV16 infection that either progressed to CIN3+ or cleared (not recorded which). V usage is TRBV7-2 and J usage is TRBJ2-3, with D maybe TRBD2 (5 bases). This CDR3 reads CASSPRTGTDTQYF. The sequenced CDR3 bases are TGTGCCAGCAGCCCCCGGACTGGCACAGATACG.